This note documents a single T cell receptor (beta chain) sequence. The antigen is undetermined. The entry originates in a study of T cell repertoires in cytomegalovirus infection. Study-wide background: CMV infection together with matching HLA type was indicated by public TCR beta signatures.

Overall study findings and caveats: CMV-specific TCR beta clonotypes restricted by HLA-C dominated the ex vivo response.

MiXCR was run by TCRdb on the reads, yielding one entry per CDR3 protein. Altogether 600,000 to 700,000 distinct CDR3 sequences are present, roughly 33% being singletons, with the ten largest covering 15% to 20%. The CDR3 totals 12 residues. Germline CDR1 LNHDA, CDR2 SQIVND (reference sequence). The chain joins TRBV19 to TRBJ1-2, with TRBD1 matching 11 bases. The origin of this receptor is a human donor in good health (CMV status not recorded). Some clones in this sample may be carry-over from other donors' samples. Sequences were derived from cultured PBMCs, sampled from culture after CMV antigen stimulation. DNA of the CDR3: TGTGCTACCGGGACAGGGGGAGGCGGCTACACCTTC. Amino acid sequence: CATGTGGGGYTF.